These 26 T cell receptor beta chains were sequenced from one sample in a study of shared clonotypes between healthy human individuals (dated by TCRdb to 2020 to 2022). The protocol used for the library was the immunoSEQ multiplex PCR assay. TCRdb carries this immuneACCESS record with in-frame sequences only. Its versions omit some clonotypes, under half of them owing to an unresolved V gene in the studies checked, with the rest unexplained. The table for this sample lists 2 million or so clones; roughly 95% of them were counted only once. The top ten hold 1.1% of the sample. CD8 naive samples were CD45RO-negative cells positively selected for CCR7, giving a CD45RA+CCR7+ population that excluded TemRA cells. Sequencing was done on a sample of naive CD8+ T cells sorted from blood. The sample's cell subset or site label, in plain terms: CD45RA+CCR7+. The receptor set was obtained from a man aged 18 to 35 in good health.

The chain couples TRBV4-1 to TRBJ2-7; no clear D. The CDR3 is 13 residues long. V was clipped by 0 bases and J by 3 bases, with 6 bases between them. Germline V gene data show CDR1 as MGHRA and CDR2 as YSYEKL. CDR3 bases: TGCGCCAGCAGCCAAGACAACAGCTACGAGCAGTACTTC. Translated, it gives CASSQDNSYEQYF.

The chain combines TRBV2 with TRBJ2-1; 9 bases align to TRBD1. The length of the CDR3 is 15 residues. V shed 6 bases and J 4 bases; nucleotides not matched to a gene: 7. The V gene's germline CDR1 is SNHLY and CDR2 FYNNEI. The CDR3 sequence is CASSDRDRVYNEQFF. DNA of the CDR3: TGTGCCAGCAGCGACCGGGACAGGGTTTACAATGAGCAGTTCTTC.

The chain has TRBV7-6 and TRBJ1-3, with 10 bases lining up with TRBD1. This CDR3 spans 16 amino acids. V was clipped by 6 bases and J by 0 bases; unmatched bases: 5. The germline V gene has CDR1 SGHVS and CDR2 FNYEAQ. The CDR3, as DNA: TGTGCCAGCAGGACAGGGGGCCCCTACTCTGGAAACACCATATATTTT. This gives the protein CASRTGGPYSGNTIYF.

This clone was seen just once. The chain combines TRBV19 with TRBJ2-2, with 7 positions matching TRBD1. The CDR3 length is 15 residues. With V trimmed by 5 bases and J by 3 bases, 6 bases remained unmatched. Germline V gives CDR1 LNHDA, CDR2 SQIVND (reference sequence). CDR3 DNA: TGTGCCAGTAGTCCTGGGACAGATTACACCGGGGAGCTGTTTTTT. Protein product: CASSPGTDYTGELFF.

The CDR3 protein is CASSEWDRVSYEQYF. Here the CDR3 DNA reads TGTGCCAGCAGTGAATGGGACAGGGTCTCCTACGAGCAGTACTTC. The chain is built from TRBV6-1 and TRBJ2-7; 9 nucleotides align to TRBD1. Germline CDR1 is MNHNS and CDR2 is SASEGT. The CDR3 contains 15 residues. V trimming: 2 bases; J trimming: 0 bases; junction bases outside the gene matches: 2.

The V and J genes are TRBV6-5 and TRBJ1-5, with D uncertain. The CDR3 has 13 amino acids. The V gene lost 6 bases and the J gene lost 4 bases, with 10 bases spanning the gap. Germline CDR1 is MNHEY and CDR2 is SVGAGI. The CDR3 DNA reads TGTGCCAGCAGATCACAGACAAATCAGCCCCAGCATTTT. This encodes CASRSQTNQPQHF.

DNA for the CDR3: TGTGCCAGCAGTTACACGGCCAGTGCGGATGGCTACACCTTC. It yields the protein CASSYTASADGYTF. The chain recombines TRBV6-6 with TRBJ1-2; D gene unclear. Trimming removed 2 bases from V and 6 bases from J, with 13 bases in between. The CDR3 is 14 residues long. Germline CDR1 and CDR2: MNHNY and SVGAGI (reference sequence).

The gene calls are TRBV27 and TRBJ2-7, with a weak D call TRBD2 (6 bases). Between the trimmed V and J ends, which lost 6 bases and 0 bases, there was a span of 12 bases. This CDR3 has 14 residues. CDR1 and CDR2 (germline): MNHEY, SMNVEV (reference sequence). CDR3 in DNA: TGTGCCAGCAGGCGGGACCCTAGCTCCTACGAGCAGTACTTC. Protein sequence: CASRRDPSSYEQYF.

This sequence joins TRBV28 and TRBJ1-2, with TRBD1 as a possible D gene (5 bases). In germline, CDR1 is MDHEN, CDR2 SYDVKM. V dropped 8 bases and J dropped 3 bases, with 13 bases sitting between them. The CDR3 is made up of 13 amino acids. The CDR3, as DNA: TGTGCCAGCGCTGAGGGGAAGGACTATGGCTACACCTTC. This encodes CASAEGKDYGYTF.

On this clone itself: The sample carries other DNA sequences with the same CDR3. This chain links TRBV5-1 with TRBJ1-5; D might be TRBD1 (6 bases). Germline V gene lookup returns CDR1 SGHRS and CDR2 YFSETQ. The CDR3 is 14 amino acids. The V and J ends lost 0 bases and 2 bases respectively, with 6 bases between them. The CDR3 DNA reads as TGCGCCAGCAGCTTGGCAGGGGGCAATCAGCCCCAGCATTTT. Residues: CASSLAGGNQPQHF. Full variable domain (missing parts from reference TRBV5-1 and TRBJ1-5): KAGVTQTPRYLIKTRGQQVTLSCSPISGHRSVSWYQQTPGQGLQFLFEYFSETQRNKGNFPGRFSGRQFSNSRSEMNVSTLELGDSALYLCASSLAGGNQPQHFGDGTRLSIL.

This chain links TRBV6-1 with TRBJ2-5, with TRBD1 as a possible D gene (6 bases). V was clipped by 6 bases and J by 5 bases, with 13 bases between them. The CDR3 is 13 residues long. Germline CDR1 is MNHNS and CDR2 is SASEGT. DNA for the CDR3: TGTGCCAGCAGCTACAGGGTTAGGGAGACCCAGTACTTC. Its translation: CASSYRVRETQYF.

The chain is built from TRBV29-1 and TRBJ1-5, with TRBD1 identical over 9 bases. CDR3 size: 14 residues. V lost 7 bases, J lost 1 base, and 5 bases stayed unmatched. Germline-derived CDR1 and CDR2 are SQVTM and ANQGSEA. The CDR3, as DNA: TGCAGCGACGGGACAGGGCCGAGCAATCAGCCCCAGCATTTT. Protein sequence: CSDGTGPSNQPQHF.

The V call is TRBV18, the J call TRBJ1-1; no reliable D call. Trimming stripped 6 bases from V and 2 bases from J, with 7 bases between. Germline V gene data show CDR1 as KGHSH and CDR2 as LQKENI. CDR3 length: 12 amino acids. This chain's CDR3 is CASSHTNTEAFF. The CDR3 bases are TGTGCCAGCTCGCACACAAACACTGAAGCTTTCTTT. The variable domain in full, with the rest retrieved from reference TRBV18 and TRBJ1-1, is NAGVMQNPRHLVRRRGQEARLRCSPMKGHSHVYWYRQLPEEGLKFMVYLQKENIIDESGMPKERFSAEFPKEGPSILRIQQVVRGDSAAYFCASSHTNTEAFFGQGTRLTVV.

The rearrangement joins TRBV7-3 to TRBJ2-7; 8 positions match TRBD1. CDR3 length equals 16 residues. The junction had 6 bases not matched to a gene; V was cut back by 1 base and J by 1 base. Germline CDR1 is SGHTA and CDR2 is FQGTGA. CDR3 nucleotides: TGTGCCAGCAGCTTAATGGCAGGGGGCCCTTCCTACGAGCAGTACTTC. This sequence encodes CASSLMAGGPSYEQYF. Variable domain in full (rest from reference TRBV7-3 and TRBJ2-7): GAGVSQTPSNKVTEKGKYVELRCDPISGHTALYWYRQSLGQGPEFLIYFQGTGAADDSGLPNDRFFAVRPEGSVSTLKIQRTERGDSAVYLCASSLMAGGPSYEQYFGPGTRLTVT.

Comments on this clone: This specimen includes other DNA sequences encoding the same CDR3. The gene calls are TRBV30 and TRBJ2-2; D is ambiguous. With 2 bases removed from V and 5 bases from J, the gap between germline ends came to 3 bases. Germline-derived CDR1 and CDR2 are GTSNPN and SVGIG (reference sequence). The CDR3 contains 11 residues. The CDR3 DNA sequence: TGTGCCTGGAGTCTAACCGGGGAGCTGTTTTTT. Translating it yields CAWSLTGELFF.

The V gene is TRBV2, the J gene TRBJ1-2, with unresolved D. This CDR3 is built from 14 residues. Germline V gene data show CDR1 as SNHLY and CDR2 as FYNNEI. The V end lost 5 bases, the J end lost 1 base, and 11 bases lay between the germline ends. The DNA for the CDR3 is TGTGCCAGCAGTCCCCCGGATATTAACTATGGCTACACCTTC. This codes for CASSPPDINYGYTF.

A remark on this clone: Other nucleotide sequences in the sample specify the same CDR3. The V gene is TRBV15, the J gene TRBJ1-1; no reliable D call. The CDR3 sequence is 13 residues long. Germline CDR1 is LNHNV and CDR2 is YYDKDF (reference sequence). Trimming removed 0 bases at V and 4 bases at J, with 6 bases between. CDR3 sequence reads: CATSREGSTEAFF. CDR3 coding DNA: TGTGCCACCAGCAGAGAGGGCAGCACTGAAGCTTTCTTT.

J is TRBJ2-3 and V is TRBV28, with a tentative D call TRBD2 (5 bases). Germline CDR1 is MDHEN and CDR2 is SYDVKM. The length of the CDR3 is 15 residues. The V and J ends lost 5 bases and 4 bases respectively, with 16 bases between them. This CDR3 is CASSRSFGVSDTQYF. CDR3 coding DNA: TGTGCCAGCAGTCGATCCTTCGGGGTTTCAGATACGCAGTATTTT.

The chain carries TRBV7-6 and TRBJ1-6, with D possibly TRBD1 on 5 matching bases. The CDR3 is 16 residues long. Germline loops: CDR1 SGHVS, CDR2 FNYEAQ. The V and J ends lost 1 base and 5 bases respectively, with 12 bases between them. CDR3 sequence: CASSLGAGMDNSPLHF. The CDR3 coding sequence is TGTGCCAGCAGCTTAGGTGCAGGGATGGATAATTCACCCCTCCACTTT. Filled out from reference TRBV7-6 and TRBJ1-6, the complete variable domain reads GAGVSQSPRYKVTKRGQDVALRCDPISGHVSLYWYRQALGQGPEFLTYFNYEAQQDKSGLPNDRFSAERPEGSISTLTIQRTEQRDSAMYRCASSLGAGMDNSPLHFGNGTRLTVT.

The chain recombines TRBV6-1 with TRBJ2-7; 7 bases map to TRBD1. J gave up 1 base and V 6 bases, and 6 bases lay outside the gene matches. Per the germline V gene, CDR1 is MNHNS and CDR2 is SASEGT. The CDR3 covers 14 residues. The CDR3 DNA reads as TGTGCCAGCAGCTATGGACAGGCTTCCTACGAGCAGTACTTC. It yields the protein CASSYGQASYEQYF.

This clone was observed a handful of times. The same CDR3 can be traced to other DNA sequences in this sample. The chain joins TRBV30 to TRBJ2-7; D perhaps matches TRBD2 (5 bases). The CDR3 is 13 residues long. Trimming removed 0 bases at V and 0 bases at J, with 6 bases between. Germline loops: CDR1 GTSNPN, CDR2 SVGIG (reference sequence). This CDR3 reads CAWSVGSSYEQYF. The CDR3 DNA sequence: TGTGCCTGGAGTGTAGGGAGCTCCTACGAGCAGTACTTC. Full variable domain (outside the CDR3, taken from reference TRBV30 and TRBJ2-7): SQTIHQWPATLVQPVGSPLSLECTVEGTSNPNLYWYRQAAGRGLQLLFYSVGIGQISSEVPQNLSASRPQDRQFILSSKKLLLSDSGFYLCAWSVGSSYEQYFGPGTRLTVT.

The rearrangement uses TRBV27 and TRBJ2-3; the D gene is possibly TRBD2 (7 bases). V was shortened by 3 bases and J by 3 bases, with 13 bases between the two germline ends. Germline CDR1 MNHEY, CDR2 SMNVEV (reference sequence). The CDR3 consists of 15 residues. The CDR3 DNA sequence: TGTGCCAGCAGTTTGCGGGGGCAGGTAACAGATACGCAGTATTTT. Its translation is CASSLRGQVTDTQYF.

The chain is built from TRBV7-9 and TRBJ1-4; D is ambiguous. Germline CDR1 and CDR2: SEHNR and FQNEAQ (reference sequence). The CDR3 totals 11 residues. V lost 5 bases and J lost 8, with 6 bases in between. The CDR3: CASSQREKLFF. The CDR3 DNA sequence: TGTGCCAGCAGCCAAAGAGAAAAACTGTTTTTT.

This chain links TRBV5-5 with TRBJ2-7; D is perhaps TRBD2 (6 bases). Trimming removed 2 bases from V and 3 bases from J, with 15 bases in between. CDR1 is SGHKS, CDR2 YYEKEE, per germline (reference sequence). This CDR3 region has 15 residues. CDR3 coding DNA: TGTGCCAGCAGCTTTGGACGGGTGGAGGGCTACGAGCAGTACTTC. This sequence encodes CASSFGRVEGYEQYF.

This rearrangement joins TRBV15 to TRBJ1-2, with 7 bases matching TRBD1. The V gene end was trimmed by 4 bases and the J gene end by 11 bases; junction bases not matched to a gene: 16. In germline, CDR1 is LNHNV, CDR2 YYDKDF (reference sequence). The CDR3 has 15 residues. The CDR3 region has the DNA TGTGCCACCAGCATACGGGACAGCTCGCTTGGGGGGTACACCTTC. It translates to CATSIRDSSLGGYTF.

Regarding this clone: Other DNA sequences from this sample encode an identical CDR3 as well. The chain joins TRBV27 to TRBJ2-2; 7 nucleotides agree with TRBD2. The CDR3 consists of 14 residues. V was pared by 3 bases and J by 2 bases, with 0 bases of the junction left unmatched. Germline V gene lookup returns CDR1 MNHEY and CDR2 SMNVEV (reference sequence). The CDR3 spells CASSLGLNTGELFF. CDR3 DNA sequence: TGTGCCAGCAGTTTGGGACTAAACACCGGGGAGCTGTTTTTT.